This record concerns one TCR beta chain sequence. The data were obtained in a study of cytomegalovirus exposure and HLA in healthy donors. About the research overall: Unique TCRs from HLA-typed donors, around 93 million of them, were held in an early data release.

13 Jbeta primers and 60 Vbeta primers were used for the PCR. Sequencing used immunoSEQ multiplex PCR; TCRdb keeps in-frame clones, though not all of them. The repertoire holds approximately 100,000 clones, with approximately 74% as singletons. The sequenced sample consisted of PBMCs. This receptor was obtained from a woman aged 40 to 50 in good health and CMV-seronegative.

The CDR3 here is CASSLGGSGANVLTF. The CDR3 coding sequence is TGTGCCAGCAGCTTAGGGGGATCTGGGGCCAACGTCCTGACTTTC. V and J are TRBV5-4 and TRBJ2-6, with a weak D call TRBD1 (6 bases). The germline CDR1 and CDR2 sequences are SGHNT and YYREEE (reference sequence). V lost 2 bases and J lost 1, with 7 bases in between. The CDR3 spans 15 residues.